The sample holds many counts of the clone carrying this TCR beta chain. Its target is unknown. The entry originates in a study of Graves' ophthalmopathy and Graves' hyperthyroidism. Study details: Ahead of any treatment, peripheral blood was obtained at the initial diagnosis.

Findings of the study overall: Sensitivity of around 64% and specificity of approximately 72% were achieved by the model that predicted ophthalmopathy progression.

Among the hyperthyroidism patients, all were newly diagnosed, aged 18 to 65, with under 2 months' duration. It was on clinical symptoms, serum thyroxine, TRAb, thyroid ultrasound and orbital computed tomography that diagnosis relied. From RNA, the CDR3 regions of TCR beta chains were amplified and sequenced. The workflow started with a first-round RT-PCR run with HTBI primers and then moved on to a second-round multiplex PCR. One entry per CDR3 protein, called by TCRdb with MiXCR from the multiplex PCR reads. Here the sample spans about 620,000 distinct CDR3 sequences, 22% being singletons. This receptor was identified in a woman between 18 and 29 years old with stable Graves' hyperthyroidism. Some clones in this sample may be carry-over from other donors' samples. The sequencing input was peripheral blood.

The CDR3 bases are TGTGCCAGCAGTCCCCAAGGGGGGCCAACGAACACTGAAGCTTTCTTT. Its protein is CASSPQGGPTNTEAFF. The rearrangement uses TRBV6-1 and TRBJ1-1; D possibly corresponds to TRBD1 (6 bases). Germline V gives CDR1 MNHNS, CDR2 SASEGT. Trimming stripped 5 bases from V and 1 base from J, with 17 bases between. The CDR3 is made up of 16 amino acids.